These 27 T cell receptor beta chains came from one sample sequenced in a study of cytomegalovirus exposure and HLA in healthy donors (dated by TCRdb to the late 2010s). The method was the immunoSEQ multiplex PCR assay. The multiplex PCR relied on a mix of 60 forward primers for TCR Vbeta segments and 13 reverse primers for TCR Jbeta segments. The immuneACCESS repertoire file appears here via TCRdb, limited to in-frame rearrangements. These files lack a portion of the clones; in checked studies, under half of the deficit traces to unresolved V genes, and the cause of the others is not known. This sample's records show some 80,000 clones. The biggest ten clones account for around 1.1% of the sample. Sequences were obtained from PBMCs. These receptors were taken from a woman in her 30s in good health and CMV-seronegative.

The rearrangement uses TRBV4-1 and TRBJ2-1; TRBD2 matches 12 bases. The CDR3 runs 16 residues. Germline V lookup: CDR1 MGHRA, CDR2 YSYEKL. V shed 0 bases, J shed 9 bases, and the junction held 6 bases outside the gene matches. The CDR3 loop is CASSQEVASGRGEQFF. The CDR3 DNA is TGCGCCAGCAGCCAAGAAGTGGCTAGCGGGAGGGGTGAGCAGTTCTTC.

About this clone: One end of the junction fails to match germline, which may point to a read error. CDR3 nucleotides: TGTGCCGGGAGTAACGTCTGGGACTCTCAAGAGACCCAGTACTTC. Amino acid sequence: CAGSNVWDSQETQYF. This rearrangement joins TRBV30 to TRBJ2-5; TRBD2 is a possible D gene (6 bases). Per the germline V gene, CDR1 is GTSNPN and CDR2 is SVGIG (reference sequence). The CDR3 consists of 15 residues.

The chain combines TRBV11-3 with TRBJ2-2, with D unclear. Germline V gives CDR1 SGHNT, CDR2 YENEEA. The ends were cut back, 0 bases at V and 7 bases at J, with 6 bases in the middle. CDR3 length equals 13 residues. Written as DNA, the CDR3 is TGTGCCAGCAGCTTAGATTACGGCGGGGAGCTGTTTTTT. Amino acids: CASSLDYGGELFF.

The V gene is TRBV10-3, the J gene TRBJ2-1; tentatively, D is TRBD2 (6 bases). The CDR3 loop spans 13 amino acids. Per the germline V gene, CDR1 is ENHRY and CDR2 is SYGVKD. Trimming took off 8 bases at V and 4 bases at J, with 12 bases between the two ends. The CDR3 loop reads CAIRDSLYNEQFF. CDR3 DNA sequence: TGTGCCATCCGGGACTCGCTTTACAATGAGCAGTTCTTC.

J is TRBJ1-4 and V is TRBV18; D possibly corresponds to TRBD1 (5 bases). The CDR3 contains 14 residues. Germline V CDR1 and CDR2: KGHSH, LQKENI. The V and J ends lost 3 bases and 4 bases respectively, with 9 bases between them. The CDR3 spells CASSPGLGNEKLFF. Here the CDR3 DNA reads TGTGCCAGCTCACCGGGACTCGGTAATGAAAAACTGTTTTTT.

V and J are TRBV7-9 and TRBJ2-1; D is possibly TRBD2 (6 bases). Germline CDR1 SEHNR, CDR2 FQNEAQ (reference sequence). CDR3 length: 14 residues. Trimming pared 5 bases from V and 0 bases from J, leaving 8 bases between. CDR3 in amino acids: CASSGGSSYNEQFF. The CDR3 DNA reads as TGTGCCAGCAGCGGGGGGAGCTCCTACAATGAGCAGTTCTTC. The complete variable domain, with remaining parts taken from reference TRBV7-9 and TRBJ2-1, reads DTGVSQNPRHKITKRGQNVTFRCDPISEHNRLYWYRQTLGQGPEFLTYFQNEAQLEKSRLLSDRFSAERPKGSFSTLEIQRTEQGDSAMYLCASSGGSSYNEQFFGPGTRLTVL.

The chain is built from TRBV5-1 and TRBJ2-1; 14 bases match TRBD2. The CDR3 has 17 amino acids. Germline V gene data show CDR1 as SGHRS and CDR2 as YFSETQ. The V segment lost 0 bases and the J segment 6 bases; nucleotides outside the gene matches: 5. This chain's CDR3 is CASSLGTSGRLLNEQFF. CDR3 nucleotide sequence: TGCGCCAGCAGCTTGGGGACTAGCGGGAGGCTTCTCAATGAGCAGTTCTTC.

The V gene is TRBV6-6, the J gene TRBJ2-7; D ambiguous. Germline loops: CDR1 MNHNY, CDR2 SVGAGI (reference sequence). The CDR3 loop spans 12 amino acids. Deletions cut 6 bases from V and 2 bases from J, with 8 bases between. This chain's CDR3 is CASSPGPYEQYF. The CDR3 DNA reads as TGTGCCAGCAGCCCAGGCCCCTACGAGCAGTACTTC.

The rearrangement links TRBV4-2 to TRBJ2-5, with 9 bases fitting TRBD2. Germline CDR1 is LGHNA and CDR2 is YNFKEQ. CDR3 length: 16 amino acids. Trimming removed 1 base from V and 1 base from J; junction bases left unmatched: 4. The chain's CDR3 is CASSQVPRGGQETQYF. The CDR3 coding sequence is TGTGCCAGCAGCCAAGTTCCGCGGGGGGGCCAAGAGACCCAGTACTTC.

This rearrangement joins TRBV4-1 to TRBJ2-2, with 7 bases fitting TRBD1. Germline V lookup: CDR1 MGHRA, CDR2 YSYEKL. This CDR3 has 17 amino acids. J gave up 0 bases and V 0 bases, and 4 bases lay outside the gene matches. In nucleotides, the CDR3 is TGCGCCAGCAGCCAAGAAGGGGGCAGCGCGAACACCGGGGAGCTGTTTTTT. It is translated as CASSQEGGSANTGELFF.

This chain uses TRBV29-1 with TRBJ1-2, with D maybe TRBD1 (6 bases). V lost 7 bases and J 6 bases, leaving 12 bases between the germline ends. In germline, CDR1 is SQVTM, CDR2 ANQGSEA. The CDR3 is made up of 11 amino acids. The CDR3 sequence is CSANRADGYTF. The DNA of the CDR3 is TGCAGCGCCAACAGGGCGGATGGCTACACCTTC.

In the case of this clone: This sample also contains other DNA sequences that code for the same CDR3. This chain uses TRBV6-5 with TRBJ2-7, with 7 nucleotides matching TRBD1. Germline V lookup: CDR1 MNHEY, CDR2 SVGAGI. The CDR3 is made up of 13 amino acids. The trim removed 6 bases at V and 2 bases at J, leaving 4 bases unmatched. The CDR3 DNA follows: TGTGCCAGCAGACGACAGGGTGCCTACGAGCAGTACTTC. It yields the protein CASRRQGAYEQYF.

The chain combines TRBV4-2 with TRBJ1-6, with 7 bases identical to TRBD1. Looked up from germline, CDR1 is LGHNA and CDR2 is YNFKEQ. The V gene end was trimmed by 5 bases and the J gene end by 6 bases; junction bases not matched to a gene: 4. The CDR3 loop spans 14 amino acids. The CDR3 spells CASSRQGSNSPLHF. Written as DNA, the CDR3 is TGTGCCAGCAGCAGACAGGGTAGTAATTCACCCCTCCACTTT.

The gene calls are TRBV6-1 and TRBJ2-4; possible D gene TRBD2, 6 bases. V was trimmed by 1 base and J by 2 bases, leaving 18 bases between them. This CDR3 is 18 amino acids long. Looked up from germline, CDR1 is MNHNS and CDR2 is SASEGT. The CDR3 DNA follows: TGTGCCAGCAGTGAAGAAGAAGCCGGGGGACGGACCAAAAACATTCAGTACTTC. Translation: CASSEEEAGGRTKNIQYF.

About this clone: At the DNA level, this CDR3 is encoded by other sequences in the same sample as well. The CDR3 nucleotides read TGCAGTGCCCCAGGGAACACTGAAGCTTTCTTT. This codes for CSAPGNTEAFF. The chain recombines TRBV20-1 with TRBJ1-1; D uncertain. Germline V gene data show CDR1 as DFQATT and CDR2 as SNEGSKA (reference sequence). The CDR3 sequence is 11 residues long. V was trimmed by 6 bases and J by 1 base, leaving 6 bases between them.

The gene calls are TRBV28 and TRBJ2-7; 9 bases fit TRBD1. CDR3 length: 15 amino acids. Germline loops: CDR1 MDHEN, CDR2 SYDVKM. Unmatched junction bases numbered 8, after V lost 4 bases and J lost 4 bases. Here the CDR3 DNA reads TGTGCCAGCAGTTCCCCGGGACAGGGCAGGTACGAGCAGTACTTC. Translating it yields CASSSPGQGRYEQYF.

This chain links TRBV5-6 with TRBJ1-1; 7 bases match TRBD1. This CDR3 comprises 13 residues. Per germline, CDR1 SGHDT and CDR2 YYEEEE. V dropped 4 bases and J dropped 6; count of bases not matched to a gene: 6. The CDR3 region has the DNA TGTGCCAGCAGCCCACAGGGGTGGGCTGAAGCTTTCTTT. Its translation is CASSPQGWAEAFF.

The chain uses TRBV7-9 and TRBJ1-1, with 7 bases aligning to TRBD1. The germline V gene encodes CDR1 SEHNR and CDR2 FQNEAQ (reference sequence). The CDR3 runs to 14 residues. The J segment lost 6 bases and the V segment lost 5 bases, leaving 9 bases of the junction unmatched. CDR3 nucleotide sequence: TGTGCCAGCAGCCCTGACAGGGATTTTGCTGAAGCTTTCTTT. This encodes CASSPDRDFAEAFF.

This chain uses TRBV4-1 with TRBJ1-2; D not resolved. The germline gives CDR1 MGHRA, CDR2 YSYEKL. This CDR3 spans 12 amino acids. Trimming took 0 bases from V and 8 from J, leaving 7 bases between them. This CDR3 is CASSQDARGYTF. The CDR3, as DNA: TGCGCCAGCAGCCAAGATGCGAGAGGCTACACCTTC.

The chain carries TRBV5-4 and TRBJ1-2; 9 nucleotides line up with TRBD1. The CDR3 runs to 17 residues. V dropped 0 bases and J dropped 7; count of bases not matched to a gene: 13. Per germline, CDR1 SGHNT and CDR2 YYREEE (reference sequence). In DNA form, the CDR3 reads TGTGCCAGCAGCTTGGGGTTTAGAACAGGGGGCGAATCTGGCTACACCTTC. Its translation: CASSLGFRTGGESGYTF.

The CDR3 region has the DNA TGTGCCAGCAGCCTAGGGACATCCTCACCCCTCCACTTT. Protein: CASSLGTSSPLHF. The chain recombines TRBV7-6 with TRBJ1-6, with D maybe TRBD1 (6 bases). V lost 5 bases and J lost 10, with 12 bases in between. CDR3 length: 13 residues. In germline, CDR1 is SGHVS, CDR2 FNYEAQ.

With regard to this clone: A junction boundary mismatches the germline segment, possibly from a read error. This rearrangement joins TRBV30 to TRBJ1-1, with 7 bases aligning to TRBD1. Per the germline V gene, CDR1 is GTSNPN and CDR2 is SVGIG (reference sequence). The CDR3 runs 15 residues. The CDR3 loop reads CAGSVWQGGNTEAFF. The CDR3 bases are TGTGCCGGGAGTGTATGGCAGGGGGGTAACACTGAAGCTTTCTTT.

The rearrangement uses TRBV4-1 and TRBJ2-2; D unresolved. This CDR3 spans 15 amino acids. The germline V gene has CDR1 MGHRA and CDR2 YSYEKL. The germline V and J ends were trimmed by 0 bases and 4 bases, with 9 bases remaining between them. The CDR3, as DNA: TGCGCCAGCAGCCAAGATAGGCGAGGCACCGGGGAGCTGTTTTTT. Translated, it gives CASSQDRRGTGELFF.

This chain uses TRBV18 with TRBJ2-5; D ambiguous. CDR1 is KGHSH, CDR2 LQKENI, per germline. V gave up 5 bases and J gave up 1 base, with 8 bases separating them. The CDR3 spans 13 residues. CDR3: CASSLAPQETQYF. CDR3 bases: TGTGCCAGCTCATTAGCCCCCCAAGAGACCCAGTACTTC.

This chain connects TRBV15 to TRBJ2-5; unclear D gene. Per the germline V gene, CDR1 is LNHNV and CDR2 is YYDKDF (reference sequence). The CDR3 has 14 amino acids. Trimming removed 0 bases at V and 0 bases at J, with 5 bases between. The CDR3 sequence is CATSRDKHQETQYF. The DNA for the CDR3 is TGTGCCACCAGCAGAGATAAGCACCAAGAGACCCAGTACTTC.

The chain joins TRBV5-6 to TRBJ2-3, with 7 bases lining up with TRBD1. V shed 0 bases, J shed 0 bases, and the junction held 10 bases outside the gene matches. The CDR3 sequence is 18 residues long. From germline, CDR1 is SGHDT and CDR2 YYEEEE. The CDR3 DNA reads TGTGCCAGCAGCTTGGTGCAGGGGGTTTTTTCTAGCACAGATACGCAGTATTTT. Encoded protein: CASSLVQGVFSSTDTQYF.

Notes on this clone: Other DNA sequences within the sample encode an identical CDR3. The chain has TRBV2 and TRBJ1-5; the D gene is possibly TRBD1 (5 bases). The CDR3 extends over 14 amino acids. CDR1 SNHLY and CDR2 FYNNEI come from the germline V gene. Trimming took off 2 bases at V and 4 bases at J, with 9 bases between the two ends. The DNA of the CDR3 is TGTGCCAGCAGTGAATTTCGGGGGAATCAGCCCCAGCATTTT. It codes for CASSEFRGNQPQHF.